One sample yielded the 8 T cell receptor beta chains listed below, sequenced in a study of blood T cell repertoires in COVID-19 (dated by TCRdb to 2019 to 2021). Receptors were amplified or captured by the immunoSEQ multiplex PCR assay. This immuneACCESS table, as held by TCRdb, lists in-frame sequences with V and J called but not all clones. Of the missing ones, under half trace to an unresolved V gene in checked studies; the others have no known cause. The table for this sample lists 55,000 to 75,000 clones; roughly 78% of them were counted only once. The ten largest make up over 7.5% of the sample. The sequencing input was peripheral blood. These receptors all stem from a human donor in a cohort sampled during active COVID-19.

CDR3 bases: TGTGCCAGCAAATCGCCGGGGGAAGACTACGAGCAGTACTTC. Its translation: CASKSPGEDYEQYF. V is TRBV28 and J is TRBJ2-7, with a possible D match to TRBD2 (6 bases). CDR3 size: 14 residues. V shed 7 bases and J shed 3 bases, with 16 bases lying between them. Germline V gene lookup returns CDR1 MDHEN and CDR2 SYDVKM.

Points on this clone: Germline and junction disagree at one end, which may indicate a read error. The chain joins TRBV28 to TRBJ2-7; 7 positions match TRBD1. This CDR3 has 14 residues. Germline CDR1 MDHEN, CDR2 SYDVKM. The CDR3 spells CASSSTGIAVAISF. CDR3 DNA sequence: TGTGCCAGCAGTTCGACAGGGATTGCGGTTGCTATTTCCTTC.

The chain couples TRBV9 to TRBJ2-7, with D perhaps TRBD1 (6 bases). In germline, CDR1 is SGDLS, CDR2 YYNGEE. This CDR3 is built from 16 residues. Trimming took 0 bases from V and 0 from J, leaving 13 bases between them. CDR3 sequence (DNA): TGTGCCAGCAGCGTAGGGATAGGGACATTCTCCTACGAGCAGTACTTC. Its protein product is CASSVGIGTFSYEQYF.

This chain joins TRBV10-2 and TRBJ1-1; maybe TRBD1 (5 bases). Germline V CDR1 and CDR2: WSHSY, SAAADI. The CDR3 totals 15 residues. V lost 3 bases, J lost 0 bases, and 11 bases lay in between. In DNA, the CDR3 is TGCGCCAGCAGTGAAGGCCAGGGCATGAACACTGAAGCTTTCTTT. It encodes CASSEGQGMNTEAFF.

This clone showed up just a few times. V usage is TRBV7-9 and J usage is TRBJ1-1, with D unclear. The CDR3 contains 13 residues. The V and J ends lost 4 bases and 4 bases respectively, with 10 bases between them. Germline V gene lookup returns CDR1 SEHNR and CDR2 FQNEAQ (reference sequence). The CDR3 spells CASSSRGLTEAFF. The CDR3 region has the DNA TGTGCCAGCAGCTCCCGAGGGCTCACTGAAGCTTTCTTT.

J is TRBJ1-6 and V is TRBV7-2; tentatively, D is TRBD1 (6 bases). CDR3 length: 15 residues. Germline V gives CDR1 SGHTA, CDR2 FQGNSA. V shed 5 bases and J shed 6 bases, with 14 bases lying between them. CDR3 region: CASSANRDLNSPLHF. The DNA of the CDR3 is TGTGCCAGCAGCGCGAACAGGGATCTTAATTCACCCCTCCACTTT.

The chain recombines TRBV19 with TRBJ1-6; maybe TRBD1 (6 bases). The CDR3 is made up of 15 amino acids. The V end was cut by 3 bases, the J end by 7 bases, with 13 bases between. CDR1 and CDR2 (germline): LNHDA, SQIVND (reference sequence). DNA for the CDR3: TGTGCCAGTAGTATTGGAACAGGGCGGAATTCACCCCTCCACTTT. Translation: CASSIGTGRNSPLHF.

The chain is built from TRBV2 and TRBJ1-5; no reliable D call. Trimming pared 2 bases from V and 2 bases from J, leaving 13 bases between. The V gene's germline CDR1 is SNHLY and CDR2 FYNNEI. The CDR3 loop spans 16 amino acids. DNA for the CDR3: TGTGCCAGCAGTGAACTAGCGGGCAGACGCAATCAGCCCCAGCATTTT. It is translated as CASSELAGRRNQPQHF. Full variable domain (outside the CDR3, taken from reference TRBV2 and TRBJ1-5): EPEVTQTPSHQVTQMGQEVILRCVPISNHLYFYWYRQILGQKVEFLVSFYNNEISEKSEIFDDQFSVERPDGSNFTLKIRSTKLEDSAMYFCASSELAGRRNQPQHFGDGTRLSIL.